The following is a T cell receptor beta chain sequence with its context. This specimen belongs to a study of blood T cell repertoires in COVID-19. Overall study context: Researchers got acute and convalescent COVID-19 samples from the United States, Italy and Spain.

V was cut by 2 bases and J by 4 bases, with 7 bases left in between. The CDR3 is made up of 13 amino acids. Germline CDR1 is ENHRY and CDR2 is SYGVKD. The repertoire was sequenced with immunoSEQ multiplex PCR; TCRdb's copy has only in-frame clones and lacks some. This table holds 100,000 to 150,000 clones, approximately 80% found once. The TCR was taken from a man between 60 and 75 years old with acute or convalescent COVID-19. J is TRBJ2-3 and V is TRBV10-3, with D hard to call. The sample consisted of peripheral blood. CDR3 loop: CAISEGRSDTQYF. The CDR3 DNA reads TGTGCCATCAGTGAGGGCCGATCAGATACGCAGTATTTT.